What follows are 24 T cell receptor beta chains derived from one specimen sequenced in a study of siplizumab effects on memory and regulatory T cells. Clones were read by immunoSEQ multiplex PCR, and TCRdb kept only the in-frame ones, dropping some. The sample has some 100,000 clones; about 90% are singletons. Sequencing input: Tregs sorted from blood. The origin of the receptors is a human donor in good health.

This chain links TRBV7-8 with TRBJ2-7; possibly TRBD2 for D (6 bases). CDR3 length equals 13 residues. Trimming removed 1 base at V and 7 bases at J, with 11 bases between. From germline, CDR1 is SGHVS and CDR2 FQNEAQ. The CDR3 region is CASSLENRGEQYF. CDR3 nucleotides: TGTGCCAGCAGCTTAGAAAACCGGGGGGAGCAGTACTTC.

This rearrangement joins TRBV2 to TRBJ1-2; D is ambiguous. Looked up from germline, CDR1 is SNHLY and CDR2 is FYNNEI. V shed 3 bases and J shed 5 bases, with 16 bases lying between them. There are 15 residues in the CDR3. CDR3: CASSDRGWGFYGYTF. CDR3 in DNA: TGTGCCAGCAGTGATCGAGGGTGGGGTTTTTATGGCTACACCTTC. Variable domain in full (rest from reference TRBV2 and TRBJ1-2): EPEVTQTPSHQVTQMGQEVILRCVPISNHLYFYWYRQILGQKVEFLVSFYNNEISEKSEIFDDQFSVERPDGSNFTLKIRSTKLEDSAMYFCASSDRGWGFYGYTFGSGTRLTVV.

V is TRBV6-5 and J is TRBJ1-1; 7 bases line up with TRBD1. Per germline, CDR1 MNHEY and CDR2 SVGAGI. V trimming: 5 bases; J trimming: 8 bases; junction bases outside the gene matches: 5. The CDR3 runs to 12 residues. Written as DNA, the CDR3 is TGTGCCAGCAGTATCGACAGGGCGGAAGCTTTCTTT. Its protein is CASSIDRAEAFF.

The V gene is TRBV6-5, the J gene TRBJ2-1, with D possibly TRBD2 on 6 matching bases. Deletions cut 5 bases from V and 10 bases from J, with 21 bases between. This CDR3 contains 15 residues. Per germline, CDR1 MNHEY and CDR2 SVGAGI. CDR3 in DNA: TGTGCCAGCAGTCGCCTCACTTACGGGAGTAGCGAGCAGTTCTTC. Translating gives CASSRLTYGSSEQFF.

The chain is built from TRBV28 and TRBJ2-4; 7 bases are shared with TRBD2. This CDR3 contains 16 residues. The germline V gene has CDR1 MDHEN and CDR2 SYDVKM. V was pared by 5 bases and J by 2 bases, with 9 bases of the junction left unmatched. CDR3 nucleotide sequence: TGTGCCAGCAGTCCGGGGGGTAGGAAAACCAAAAACATTCAGTACTTC. Translation: CASSPGGRKTKNIQYF.

V usage is TRBV6-1 and J usage is TRBJ2-3; TRBD2 agrees at 11 bases. The CDR3 totals 13 residues. Looked up from germline, CDR1 is MNHNS and CDR2 is SASEGT. Losses at the gene ends were 6 bases for V and 6 bases for J; bases not matched to a gene: 2. The CDR3 DNA follows: TGTGCCAGCAGGTCTAGCGGGAGGGATACGCAGTATTTT. Translated: CASRSSGRDTQYF.

The chain carries TRBV10-2 and TRBJ2-1; D assignment may be TRBD1 or TRBD2 (5 bases each). The V end was cut by 8 bases, the J end by 7 bases, with 15 bases between. In germline, CDR1 is WSHSY, CDR2 SAAADI. The CDR3 length is 13 residues. As DNA, the CDR3 is TGCGCCAGCGGTAGGGGACCGCGGAATGAGCAGTTCTTC. This gives the protein CASGRGPRNEQFF.

The chain is built from TRBV6-1 and TRBJ2-2, with D hard to call. The CDR3 loop spans 13 amino acids. The germline V gene encodes CDR1 MNHNS and CDR2 SASEGT. Trimming shortened V by 7 bases and J by 6 bases, and 12 bases separated the two germline ends. CDR3 DNA: TGTGCCAGCACCCTCAACTCCCCCGGGGAGCTGTTTTTT. Translating gives CASTLNSPGELFF.

The genes are TRBV2 and TRBJ1-2, with D possibly being TRBD1 (6 bases). The CDR3 length is 13 residues. V dropped 6 bases and J dropped 4 bases, with 12 bases sitting between them. Germline assignment: CDR1 SNHLY and CDR2 FYNNEI. The CDR3 is CASRMLGGYGYTF. The CDR3 DNA reads TGTGCCAGCAGGATGCTAGGGGGCTATGGCTACACCTTC.

The chain couples TRBV27 to TRBJ2-1; D is unresolved. Trimming cost V 7 bases and J 6 bases, with 10 bases left between them. Germline assignment: CDR1 MNHEY and CDR2 SMNVEV (reference sequence). This CDR3 comprises 12 residues. CDR3 protein: CASKTAPNEQFF. The CDR3 DNA sequence: TGTGCCAGCAAGACTGCGCCCAATGAGCAGTTCTTC.

This chain links TRBV6-5 with TRBJ2-3, with TRBD2 matching 12 bases. This CDR3 is built from 15 residues. V shed 2 bases, J shed 11 bases, and the junction held 8 bases outside the gene matches. Germline values: CDR1 MNHEY, CDR2 SVGAGI. The CDR3 region is CASSYPGLAGKVQYF. The CDR3 DNA sequence: TGTGCCAGCAGTTACCCCGGACTAGCGGGAAAGGTGCAGTATTTT.

In this sample, this clone turned up once. The gene calls are TRBV5-4 and TRBJ2-1; TRBD1 or TRBD2 may be the D gene (5 bases each). CDR3 size: 13 residues. V shed 3 bases and J shed 4 bases, with 8 bases lying between them. Germline loops: CDR1 SGHNT, CDR2 YYREEE (reference sequence). CDR3 amino acids: CASSSGRYNEQFF. DNA for the CDR3: TGTGCCAGCAGCTCGGGGCGGTACAATGAGCAGTTCTTC.

The chain links TRBV4-1 to TRBJ2-1; 13 bases are a match to TRBD2. The CDR3 is made up of 19 amino acids. The J segment lost 0 bases and the V segment lost 0 bases, leaving 5 bases of the junction unmatched. Germline CDR1 reads MGHRA; CDR2 reads YSYEKL. The CDR3 DNA is TGCGCCAGCAGCCAAGATCAGACTAGCGGGAGGAGCTCCTACAATGAGCAGTTCTTC. It yields the protein CASSQDQTSGRSSYNEQFF.

The chain employs TRBV7-9 and TRBJ1-1; D might be TRBD1 (5 bases). Germline-derived CDR1 and CDR2 are SEHNR and FQNEAQ (reference sequence). CDR3 length: 15 residues. V lost 0 bases to trimming and J lost 5 bases, with 13 bases between them. CDR3 in DNA: TGTGCCAGCAGCTTAGCAGGGGCGTGGATGACTGAAGCTTTCTTT. Translation gives CASSLAGAWMTEAFF.

The gene calls are TRBV5-1 and TRBJ2-1; 12 bases match TRBD2. CDR1 is SGHRS, CDR2 YFSETQ, per germline. After removal of 4 bases from V and 8 bases from J, the junction contained 13 bases not matched to a gene. The CDR3 runs 17 residues. CDR3 amino acids: CASSVRIRLAGDDEQFF. CDR3 nucleotide sequence: TGCGCCAGCAGCGTCCGGATTCGACTAGCGGGAGATGATGAGCAGTTCTTC.

This rearrangement joins TRBV12-2 to TRBJ2-7; the table's TRBD2 call for D was not verified on the DNA. TRBV12-2 represents a pseudogene. This CDR3 contains 17 residues. The CDR3 region has the DNA TGTGCAAGTCGCTCCCCTACCCCACTAGCGGGAGTCTACGAGCAGTACTTC. The encoded protein is CASRSPTPLAGVYEQYF.

The J gene is TRBJ1-4, the V gene TRBV5-5; tentative D call: TRBD1 (5 bases). This CDR3 region has 13 residues. Trimming removed 0 bases at V and 5 bases at J, with 5 bases between. Germline V gene lookup returns CDR1 SGHKS and CDR2 YYEKEE (reference sequence). The CDR3 sequence is CASSLGQNEKLFF. As DNA, the CDR3 is TGTGCCAGCAGCTTGGGACAGAATGAAAAACTGTTTTTT.

This chain links TRBV10-3 with TRBJ2-3; D remains unclear. V was shortened by 4 bases and J by 4 bases, with 18 bases between the two germline ends. The CDR3 contains 16 residues. Germline assignment: CDR1 ENHRY and CDR2 SYGVKD. Written as DNA, the CDR3 is TGTGCCATCAGTGCGGTAACCGGGTTTTATCCAGATACGCAGTATTTT. Translating gives CAISAVTGFYPDTQYF.

This clone was detected once. V and J are TRBV28 and TRBJ1-5, with D possibly matching TRBD1 (5 bases). Trimming left V 3 bases short and J 3 bases short, with 27 bases between. CDR1 and CDR2 (germline): MDHEN, SYDVKM. This CDR3 is 20 amino acids long. The CDR3 here is CASSFPTGTEALPLNQPQHF. Here the CDR3 DNA reads TGTGCCAGCAGTTTTCCAACCGGGACGGAAGCCTTGCCACTCAATCAGCCCCAGCATTTT.

CDR3 in amino acids: CASSTSGSARTEAFF. In DNA, the CDR3 is TGTGCCAGTAGTACCTCGGGTTCCGCGAGGACTGAAGCTTTCTTT. This chain links TRBV19 with TRBJ1-1, with no clear D. The CDR3 extends over 15 amino acids. Trimming took 4 bases from V and 5 from J, leaving 17 bases between them. Germline V gene sequence: CDR1 LNHDA, CDR2 SQIVND (reference sequence).

The V and J genes are TRBV11-2 and TRBJ2-2, with D perhaps TRBD1 (5 bases). The CDR3 spans 15 residues. Germline V lookup: CDR1 SGHAT, CDR2 FQNNGV. Trimming left V 5 bases short and J 0 bases short, with 10 bases between. For the CDR3, the DNA is TGTGCCAGCAGCCAAACAGGCACGAACACCGGGGAGCTGTTTTTT. Translating it yields CASSQTGTNTGELFF.

The chain links TRBV6-1 to TRBJ2-3, with 8 bases identical to TRBD2. The CDR3 is 14 amino acids. V lost 4 bases and J lost 5; bases outside the gene matches: 5. Germline values: CDR1 MNHNS, CDR2 SASEGT. The CDR3 DNA sequence: TGTGCCAGCAGTGGCGGGGGGATACGAGATACGCAGTATTTT. Its translation: CASSGGGIRDTQYF.

The chain has TRBV5-1 and TRBJ2-3; 9 bases are a match to TRBD2. This CDR3 is built from 17 residues. V shed 4 bases and J 4 bases; nucleotides not matched to a gene: 13. Germline loops: CDR1 SGHRS, CDR2 YFSETQ. CDR3 in amino acids: CASSPRGAGGRSDTQYF. The CDR3 DNA reads TGCGCCAGCAGCCCGCGTGGAGCGGGAGGTAGGTCAGATACGCAGTATTTT.

This chain joins TRBV7-2 and TRBJ2-2; D uncertain. Germline V gene data show CDR1 as SGHTA and CDR2 as FQGNSA. The CDR3 covers 14 residues. The V and J ends lost 4 bases and 2 bases respectively, with 8 bases between them. This CDR3 reads CASSSGPNTGELFF. The DNA of the CDR3 is TGTGCCAGCAGCTCTGGACCCAACACCGGGGAGCTGTTTTTT. The full variable domain, its missing parts supplied by reference TRBV7-2 and TRBJ2-2, is GAGVSQSPSNKVTEKGKDVELRCDPISGHTALYWYRQSLGQGLEFLIYFQGNSAPDKSGLPSDRFSAERTGGSVSTLTIQRTQQEDSAVYLCASSSGPNTGELFFGEGSRLTVL.